This section outlines one TCR beta chain sequence together with its context. Its matching antigen is unknown. This entry belongs to a study of T-cell memory formation after mild COVID-19. Whole-study results and caveats: Second-wave clones reaching peak frequency on day 37 lacked confirmed SARS-CoV-2 specificity. Later expanders leaned toward CD4+, whereas clones contracting from day 15 to 85 were balanced CD4/CD8.

The germline V and J ends were trimmed by 2 bases and 7 bases, with 13 bases remaining between them. This CDR3 has 14 residues. Per germline, CDR1 SGHKS and CDR2 YYEKEE (reference sequence). TCRdb reprocessed the 5' RACE reads with MiXCR, giving one entry per CDR3 protein. This sample has 340,000 or so distinct CDR3 sequences, with 10% to 15% found just once. The chain uses TRBV5-5 and TRBJ1-5; D not certain. Material: PBMCs or a T cell subset sorted from them (not recorded which). The receptor was isolated from a man between 18 and 29 years old who had mild COVID-19 (a few samples of this study predate the infection). Cell type and time point are not known. CDR3 loop: CASSFLLSGQPQHF. CDR3 nucleotides: TGTGCCAGCAGCTTTTTATTATCGGGACAGCCCCAGCATTTT.